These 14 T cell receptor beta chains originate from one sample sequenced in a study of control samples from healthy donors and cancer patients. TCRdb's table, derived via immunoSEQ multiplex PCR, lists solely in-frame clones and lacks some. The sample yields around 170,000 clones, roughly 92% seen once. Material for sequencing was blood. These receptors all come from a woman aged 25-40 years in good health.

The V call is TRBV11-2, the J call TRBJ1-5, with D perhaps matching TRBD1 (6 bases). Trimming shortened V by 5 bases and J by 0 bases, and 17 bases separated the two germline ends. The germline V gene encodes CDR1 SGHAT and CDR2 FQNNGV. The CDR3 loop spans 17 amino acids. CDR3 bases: TGTGCCAGCAGCCTTAGCAGGGGTCTGGATAGCAATCAGCCCCAGCATTTT. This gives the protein CASSLSRGLDSNQPQHF. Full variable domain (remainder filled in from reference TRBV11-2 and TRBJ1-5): EAGVAQSPRYKIIEKRQSVAFWCNPISGHATLYWYQQILGQGPKLLIQFQNNGVVDDSQLPKDRFSAERLKGVDSTLKIQPAKLEDSAVYLCASSLSRGLDSNQPQHFGDGTRLSIL.

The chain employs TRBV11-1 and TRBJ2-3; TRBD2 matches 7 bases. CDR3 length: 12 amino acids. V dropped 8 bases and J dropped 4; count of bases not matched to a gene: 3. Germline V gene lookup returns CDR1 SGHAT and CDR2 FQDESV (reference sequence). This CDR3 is CASGGEADTQYF. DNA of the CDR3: TGTGCCAGCGGGGGGGAAGCAGATACGCAGTATTTT.

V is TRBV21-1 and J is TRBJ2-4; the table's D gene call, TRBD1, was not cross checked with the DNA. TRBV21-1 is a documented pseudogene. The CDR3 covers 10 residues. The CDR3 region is CASKSGIQYF. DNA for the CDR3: TGTGCCAGCAAATCAGGCATTCAGTACTTC.

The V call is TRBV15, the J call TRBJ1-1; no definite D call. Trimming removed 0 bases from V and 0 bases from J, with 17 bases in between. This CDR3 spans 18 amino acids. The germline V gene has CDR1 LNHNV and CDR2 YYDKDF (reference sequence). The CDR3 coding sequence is TGTGCCACCAGCAGAGATCTTCATCCAGGCCTCATGAACACTGAAGCTTTCTTT. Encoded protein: CATSRDLHPGLMNTEAFF.

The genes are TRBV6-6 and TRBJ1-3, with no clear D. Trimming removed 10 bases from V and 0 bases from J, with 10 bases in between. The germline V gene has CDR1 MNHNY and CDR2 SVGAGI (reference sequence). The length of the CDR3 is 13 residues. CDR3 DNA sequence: TGTGCCACCGCCTCTATCTCTGGAAACACCATATATTTT. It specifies CATASISGNTIYF.

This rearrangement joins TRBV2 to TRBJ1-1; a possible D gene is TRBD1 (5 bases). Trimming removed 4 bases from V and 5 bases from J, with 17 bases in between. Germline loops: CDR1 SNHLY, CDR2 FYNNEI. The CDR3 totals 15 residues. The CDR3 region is CASSASDTGGTEAFF. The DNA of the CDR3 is TGTGCCAGCAGTGCCTCGGACACCGGGGGGACTGAAGCTTTCTTT.

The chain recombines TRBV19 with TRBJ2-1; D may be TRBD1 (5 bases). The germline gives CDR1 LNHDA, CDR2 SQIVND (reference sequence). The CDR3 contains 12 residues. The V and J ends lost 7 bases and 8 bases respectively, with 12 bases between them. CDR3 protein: CASMGPGYEQFF. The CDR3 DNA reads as TGTGCCAGTATGGGCCCAGGGTATGAGCAGTTCTTC.

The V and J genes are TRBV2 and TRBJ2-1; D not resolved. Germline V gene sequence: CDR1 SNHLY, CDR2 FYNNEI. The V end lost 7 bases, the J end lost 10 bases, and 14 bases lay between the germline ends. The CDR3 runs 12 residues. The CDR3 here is CASTLVSLEQFF. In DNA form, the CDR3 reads TGTGCCAGCACCCTTGTCTCGCTAGAGCAGTTCTTC.

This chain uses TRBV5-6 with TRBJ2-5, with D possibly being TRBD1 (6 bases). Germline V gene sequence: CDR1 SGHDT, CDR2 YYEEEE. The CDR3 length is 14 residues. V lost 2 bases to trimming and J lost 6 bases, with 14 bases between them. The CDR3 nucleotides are TGTGCCAGCAGCTTCAGGGGCACGCTCAAGACCCAGTACTTC. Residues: CASSFRGTLKTQYF.

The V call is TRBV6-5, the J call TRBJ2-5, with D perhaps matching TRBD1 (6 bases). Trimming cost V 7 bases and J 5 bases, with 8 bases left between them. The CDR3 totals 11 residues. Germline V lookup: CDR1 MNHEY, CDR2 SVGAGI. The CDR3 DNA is TGTGCCAGCAATCAGGGGGAGACCCAGTACTTC. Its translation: CASNQGETQYF.

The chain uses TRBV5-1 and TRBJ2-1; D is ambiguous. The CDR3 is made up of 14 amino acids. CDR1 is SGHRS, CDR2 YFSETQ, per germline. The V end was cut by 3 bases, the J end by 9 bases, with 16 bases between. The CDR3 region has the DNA TGCGCCAGCAGCTCCCCGACCCGTGCGAGTGAGCAGTTCTTC. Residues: CASSSPTRASEQFF.

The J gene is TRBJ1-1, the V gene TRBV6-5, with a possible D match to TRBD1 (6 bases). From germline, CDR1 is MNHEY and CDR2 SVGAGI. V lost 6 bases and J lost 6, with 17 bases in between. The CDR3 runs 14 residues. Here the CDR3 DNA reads TGTGCCAGCAGACTTTCAGGGGTACAAGCTGAAGCTTTCTTT. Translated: CASRLSGVQAEAFF.

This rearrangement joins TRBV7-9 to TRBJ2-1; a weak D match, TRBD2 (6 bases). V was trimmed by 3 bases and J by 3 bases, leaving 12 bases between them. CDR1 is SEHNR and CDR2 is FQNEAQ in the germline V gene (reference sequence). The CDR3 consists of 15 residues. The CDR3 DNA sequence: TGTGCCAGCAGCTTGGAGCGGGCAGACTACAATGAGCAGTTCTTC. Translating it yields CASSLERADYNEQFF.

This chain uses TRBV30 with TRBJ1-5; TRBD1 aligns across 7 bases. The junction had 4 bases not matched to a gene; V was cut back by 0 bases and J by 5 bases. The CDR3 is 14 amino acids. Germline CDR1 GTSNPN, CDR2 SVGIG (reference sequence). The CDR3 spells CAWSVGQGDQPQHF. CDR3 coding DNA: TGTGCCTGGAGTGTGGGTCAGGGGGATCAGCCCCAGCATTTT.